One and the same sample provided the 5 T cell receptor beta chains below, sequenced in a study of regulatory T cells in long-lasting Graves disease. Specified time point: persistent/refractory GD, antithyroid drugs over 5 years with positive TRAb. Preparation of the TCR library used RNA extracted from PBMCs. CDR3-region Arm-PCR and iRepertoire HTBI primers produced the TCR beta libraries. MiXCR, run by TCRdb on the multiplex PCR reads, gives a single entry per CDR3 protein. The sample lists around 460,000 distinct CDR3 sequences, about 22% occurring once. Sequenced material: peripheral blood mononuclear cells (PBMCs), taken when the disease was refractory, from a patient treated with antithyroid drugs. These receptors originate from a female donor with Graves disease.

This clonotype was detected only a few times. This chain uses TRBV29-1 with TRBJ2-5; 16 nucleotides match TRBD2. From germline, CDR1 is SQVTM and CDR2 ANQGSEA. CDR3 size: 16 residues. The J segment lost 7 bases and the V segment lost 5 bases, leaving 10 bases of the junction unmatched. The CDR3 sequence: CSVLGLAGGPQGTQYF. The CDR3 DNA reads as TGCAGCGTTCTGGGACTAGCGGGAGGGCCTCAGGGGACCCAGTACTTC.

This clonotype was recorded many times. This rearrangement joins TRBV3-1 to TRBJ1-4; perhaps TRBD1 as D (5 bases). CDR1 is LGHDT, CDR2 YNNKEL, per germline (reference sequence). The CDR3 runs to 15 residues. V lost 1 base and J lost 4, with 10 bases in between. The CDR3 protein is CASSQGRGVNEKLFF. CDR3 in DNA: TGTGCCAGCAGCCAAGGCCGAGGGGTTAATGAAAAACTGTTTTTT. The variable domain in full, with the rest retrieved from reference TRBV3-1 and TRBJ1-4, is DTAVSQTPKYLVTQMGNDKSIKCEQNLGHDTMYWYKQDSKKFLKIMFSYNNKELIINETVPNRFSPKSPDKAHLNLHINSLELGDSAVYFCASSQGRGVNEKLFFGSGTQLSVL.

The rearrangement uses TRBV7-2 and TRBJ2-3, with TRBD2 as a possible D gene (6 bases). This CDR3 comprises 14 residues. Germline V gene sequence: CDR1 SGHTA, CDR2 FQGNSA. Trimming removed 6 bases at V and 4 bases at J, with 14 bases between. CDR3 bases: TGTGCCAGCAGTTACAGGAGGGGTGCAGATACGCAGTATTTT. It yields the protein CASSYRRGADTQYF.

Only a few counts were recorded for this clonotype. The chain combines TRBV18 with TRBJ1-5, with TRBD1 matching 8 bases. V was clipped by 6 bases and J by 8 bases; unmatched bases: 6. CDR1 and CDR2 from the germline V gene are KGHSH and LQKENI. CDR3 length equals 13 residues. CDR3 loop: CASSGQVEKPQHF. The CDR3 region has the DNA TGTGCCAGCTCGGGACAGGTGGAGAAGCCCCAGCATTTT.

The chain uses TRBV7-6 and TRBJ1-1, with 7 bases lining up with TRBD1. From germline, CDR1 is SGHVS and CDR2 FNYEAQ. The CDR3 runs 13 residues. The junction had 4 bases not matched to a gene; V was cut back by 5 bases and J by 4 bases. In nucleotides, the CDR3 is TGTGCCAGCAGCAGGGACAGACTCACTGAAGCTTTCTTT. This encodes CASSRDRLTEAFF.